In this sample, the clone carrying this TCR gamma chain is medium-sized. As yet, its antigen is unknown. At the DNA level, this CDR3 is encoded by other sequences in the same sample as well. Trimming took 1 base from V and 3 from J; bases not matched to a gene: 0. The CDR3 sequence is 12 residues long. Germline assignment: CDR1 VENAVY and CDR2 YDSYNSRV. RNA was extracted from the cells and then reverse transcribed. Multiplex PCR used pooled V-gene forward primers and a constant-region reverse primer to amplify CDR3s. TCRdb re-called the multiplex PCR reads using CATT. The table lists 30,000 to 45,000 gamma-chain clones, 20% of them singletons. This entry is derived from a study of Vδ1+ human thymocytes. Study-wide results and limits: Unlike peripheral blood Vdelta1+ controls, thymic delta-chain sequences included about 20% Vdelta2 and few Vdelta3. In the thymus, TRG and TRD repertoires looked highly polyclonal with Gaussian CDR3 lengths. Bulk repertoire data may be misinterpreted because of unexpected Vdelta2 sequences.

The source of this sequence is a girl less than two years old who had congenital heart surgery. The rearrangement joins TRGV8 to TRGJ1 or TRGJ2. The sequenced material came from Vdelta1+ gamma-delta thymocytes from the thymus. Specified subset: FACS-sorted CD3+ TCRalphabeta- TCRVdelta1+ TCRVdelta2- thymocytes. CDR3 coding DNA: TGTGCCACCTGGGATAGTTATTATAAGAAACTCTTT. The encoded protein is CATWDSYYKKLF.